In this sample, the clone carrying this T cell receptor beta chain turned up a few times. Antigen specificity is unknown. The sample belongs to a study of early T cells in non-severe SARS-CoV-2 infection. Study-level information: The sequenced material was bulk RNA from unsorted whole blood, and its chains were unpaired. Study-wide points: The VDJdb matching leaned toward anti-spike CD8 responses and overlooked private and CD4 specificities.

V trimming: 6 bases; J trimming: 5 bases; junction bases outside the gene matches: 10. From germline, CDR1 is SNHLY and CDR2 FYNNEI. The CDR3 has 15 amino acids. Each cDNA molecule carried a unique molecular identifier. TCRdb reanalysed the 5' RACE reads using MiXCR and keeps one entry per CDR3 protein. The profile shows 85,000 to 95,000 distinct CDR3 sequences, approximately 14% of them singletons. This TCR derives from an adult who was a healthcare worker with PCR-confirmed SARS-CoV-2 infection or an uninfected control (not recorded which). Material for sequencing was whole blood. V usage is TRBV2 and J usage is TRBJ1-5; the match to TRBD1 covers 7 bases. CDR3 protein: CASSIRDRVYQPQHF. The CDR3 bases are TGTGCCAGCAGCATTCGGGACAGAGTTTATCAGCCCCAGCATTTT.